This entry lists 24 T cell receptor beta chains sequenced from one sample in a study of spatial heterogeneity in lung cancer. One entry per CDR3 protein results from TCRdb running MiXCR on the 5' RACE reads. The sample records some 120,000 distinct CDR3 sequences, 12% being singletons. The sample's time point: blood at routine non-recurrence follow-up after resection. Without sorting, whole RNA was sequenced from tumor, nontumor lung or frozen PBMC. The material sequenced was PBMCs, taken at follow-up. These receptor sequences come from a male donor with early-stage non-small cell lung cancer.

This clonotype was recorded at least ten times. The rearrangement links TRBV29-1 to TRBJ1-5, with a weak D call TRBD1 (5 bases). Trimming removed 5 bases from V and 9 bases from J, with 11 bases in between. The CDR3 runs to 11 residues. Germline V gene sequence: CDR1 SQVTM, CDR2 ANQGSEA. The CDR3 is CSVRGEGPQHF. The CDR3 DNA sequence: TGCAGCGTTAGGGGTGAGGGGCCCCAGCATTTT.

This clonotype was detected ten times or more. The V and J genes are TRBV9 and TRBJ1-2; 8 bases fit TRBD1. After removal of 4 bases from V and 4 bases from J, the junction contained 9 bases not matched to a gene. The CDR3 is 15 residues long. Germline CDR1 and CDR2: SGDLS and YYNGEE. CDR3 loop: CASSPSGTGRYGYTF. DNA for the CDR3: TGTGCCAGCAGCCCTTCTGGGACAGGCCGCTATGGCTACACCTTC.

DNA for the CDR3: TGTGCCAGCAGTTACGACAGGGGATCCTATGGCTACACCTTC. Translation gives CASSYDRGSYGYTF. The V and J genes are TRBV27 and TRBJ1-2; 8 bases are a match to TRBD1. Trimming at V came to 4 bases and at J to 4 bases, leaving 5 bases not matched to a gene. This CDR3 spans 14 amino acids. Germline-derived CDR1 and CDR2 are MNHEY and SMNVEV (reference sequence).

This clonotype was recorded many times. The CDR3 loop is CASSLPGGNEQFF. DNA for the CDR3: TGTGCCAGCAGCTTACCCGGGGGCAATGAGCAGTTCTTC. V and J are TRBV7-8 and TRBJ2-1; TRBD2 might be the D (6 bases). The CDR3 has 13 residues. CDR1 is SGHVS, CDR2 FQNEAQ, per germline. V lost 2 bases and J 6 bases, leaving 8 bases between the germline ends.

This clonotype was seen a handful of times. The V gene is TRBV2, the J gene TRBJ1-5, with 7 bases identical to TRBD1. CDR3 length: 16 residues. Trimming cost V 4 bases and J 4 bases; bases outside gene matches: 10. From germline, CDR1 is SNHLY and CDR2 FYNNEI. The CDR3 region is CASSAAGADRNQPQHF. CDR3 in DNA: TGTGCCAGCAGTGCCGCGGGGGCGGACAGGAATCAGCCCCAGCATTTT.

This CDR3 reads CASSQGRGQPQHF. The CDR3 DNA reads as TGCGCCAGCAGCCAAGGTAGAGGTCAGCCCCAGCATTTT. The chain joins TRBV4-1 to TRBJ1-5; no definite D call. This CDR3 is built from 13 residues. V was clipped by 1 base and J by 6 bases, with 7 bases between them. Germline V gives CDR1 MGHRA, CDR2 YSYEKL.

In this sample, this clonotype turned up a few times. J is TRBJ2-7 and V is TRBV7-2; TRBD2 aligns across 12 bases. CDR3 size: 16 residues. Losses at the gene ends were 5 bases for V and 1 base for J; bases not matched to a gene: 6. Germline loops: CDR1 SGHTA, CDR2 FQGNSA. The CDR3 sequence: CASSPRTSGVSYEQYF. In nucleotides, the CDR3 is TGTGCCAGCAGCCCAAGGACTAGCGGGGTGTCCTACGAGCAGTACTTC.

The rearrangement uses TRBV28 and TRBJ1-5; no definite D call. The CDR3 totals 15 residues. V lost 7 bases and J lost 3, with 16 bases in between. Looked up from germline, CDR1 is MDHEN and CDR2 is SYDVKM. CDR3 in DNA: TGTGCCAGCACCCCAGGAGGAACCGCCAATCAGCCCCAGCATTTT. Its translation: CASTPGGTANQPQHF. The complete variable domain, with remaining parts taken from reference TRBV28 and TRBJ1-5, reads DVKVTQSSRYLVKRTGEKVFLECVQDMDHENMFWYRQDPGLGLRLIYFSYDVKMKEKGDIPEGYSVSREKKERFSLILESASTNQTSMYLCASTPGGTANQPQHFGDGTRLSIL.

The genes are TRBV4-1 and TRBJ2-3; the D gene could be TRBD1 or TRBD2 (6 bases each). This CDR3 region has 15 residues. Germline loops: CDR1 MGHRA, CDR2 YSYEKL. The V end was cut by 2 bases, the J end by 1 base, with 10 bases between. The CDR3 spells CASSQYREGTDTQYF. CDR3 in DNA: TGCGCCAGCAGCCAATACAGGGAGGGCACAGATACGCAGTATTTT.

The chain joins TRBV15 to TRBJ2-5; the D gene is possibly TRBD1 (6 bases). Germline-derived CDR1 and CDR2 are LNHNV and YYDKDF (reference sequence). V was shortened by 4 bases and J by 1 base, with 16 bases between the two germline ends. The length of the CDR3 is 16 residues. The CDR3 reads CATSTDRPGAQETQYF. The CDR3 nucleotides are TGTGCCACCAGCACCGATCGGCCAGGGGCCCAAGAGACCCAGTACTTC.

Notes on this clonotype: Germline is not matched at one junction end, which may reflect a read error. The genes are TRBV10-1 and TRBJ2-7, with TRBD2 identical over 11 bases. The CDR3 extends over 15 amino acids. Germline V gives CDR1 WNHNN, CDR2 SYGVQD (reference sequence). The CDR3 is CACSESTSGVDEQYF. DNA for the CDR3: TGCGCCTGCAGTGAGTCGACTAGCGGGGTTGACGAGCAGTACTTC.

This clonotype came up many times. The chain has TRBV7-9 and TRBJ2-7, with TRBD2 as a possible D gene (6 bases). This CDR3 spans 12 amino acids. CDR1 and CDR2 (germline): SEHNR, FQNEAQ (reference sequence). Trimming cost V 3 bases and J 5 bases, with 8 bases left between them. The CDR3 nucleotides read TGTGCCAGCAGCTTCGGGAGAGACGAGCAGTACTTC. Protein: CASSFGRDEQYF.

This clonotype was counted a few times. The chain uses TRBV10-3 and TRBJ2-7, with 7 bases lining up with TRBD2. CDR1 ENHRY and CDR2 SYGVKD come from the germline V gene. The CDR3 contains 14 residues. The V and J ends lost 5 bases and 6 bases, in that order; junction bases with no gene match: 10. In DNA, the CDR3 is TGTGCCATCAGTAGCGGGACCGACGGGTCCGAGCAGTACTTC. Amino acid sequence: CAISSGTDGSEQYF.

This clonotype was detected many times. This chain connects TRBV9 to TRBJ2-7; D not resolved. The CDR3 has 13 amino acids. The V and J ends lost 0 bases and 7 bases respectively, with 11 bases between them. CDR1 and CDR2 from the germline V gene are SGDLS and YYNGEE. The CDR3 DNA sequence: TGTGCCAGCAGCGTAGTATCCGAGAGTGAGCAGTACTTC. The encoded protein is CASSVVSESEQYF.

The V gene is TRBV6-1, the J gene TRBJ1-6, with 7 bases matching TRBD1. J was trimmed by 5 bases and V by 4 bases; bases with no gene match: 8. This CDR3 has 16 amino acids. In germline, CDR1 is MNHNS, CDR2 SASEGT. This CDR3 reads CASSAPQGYNNSPLHF. DNA of the CDR3: TGTGCCAGCAGTGCCCCACAGGGGTACAATAATTCACCCCTCCACTTT.

This clonotype was seen a handful of times. The chain combines TRBV4-3 with TRBJ2-1; unclear D gene. CDR1 is LGHNA, CDR2 YSLEER, per germline. V dropped 1 base and J dropped 0 bases, with 10 bases sitting between them. This CDR3 comprises 16 residues. The CDR3 protein is CASSQVGTSSYNEQFF. The CDR3 region has the DNA TGCGCCAGCAGCCAAGTGGGCACAAGCTCCTACAATGAGCAGTTCTTC.

As for this clonotype: The junction departs from the called germline gene at one end, perhaps through a read error. The V and J genes are TRBV7-7 and TRBJ2-2; a possible D gene is TRBD1 (5 bases). This CDR3 contains 15 residues. Germline loops: CDR1 SSHAT, CDR2 FNYEAQ (reference sequence). CDR3 DNA: TGTGCTAGCAGCTCGACGACAGAAAACACCGGGGAGCTGTTTTTT. It specifies CASSSTTENTGELFF.

Ten or more counts support this clonotype. The chain uses TRBV6-5 and TRBJ2-1; D might be TRBD1 (5 bases). V was shortened by 3 bases and J by 6 bases, with 15 bases between the two germline ends. CDR3 length equals 15 residues. Germline-derived CDR1 and CDR2 are MNHEY and SVGAGI. Written as DNA, the CDR3 is TGTGCCAGCAGTTATAAGGGGATGTCTCGCAATGAGCAGTTCTTC. This sequence encodes CASSYKGMSRNEQFF.

This clonotype appeared a few times. The gene calls are TRBV11-2 and TRBJ2-2; the match to TRBD1 covers 8 bases. This CDR3 contains 15 residues. Trimming took 4 bases from V and 0 from J; bases not matched to a gene: 1. The germline V gene has CDR1 SGHAT and CDR2 FQNNGV. The CDR3 protein is CASSWGQANTGELFF. The CDR3 bases are TGTGCCAGCAGCTGGGGACAGGCGAACACCGGGGAGCTGTTTTTT.

This chain links TRBV5-1 with TRBJ1-6, with D possibly matching TRBD1 (5 bases). Germline V gene lookup returns CDR1 SGHRS and CDR2 YFSETQ. CDR3 length: 15 amino acids. Trimming stripped 4 bases from V and 7 bases from J, with 15 bases between. The CDR3 reads CASSLQGAGNSPLHF. In nucleotides, the CDR3 is TGCGCCAGCAGCCTGCAGGGCGCGGGGAATTCACCCCTCCACTTT.

The V call is TRBV15, the J call TRBJ1-5; D is unresolved. Per the germline V gene, CDR1 is LNHNV and CDR2 is YYDKDF (reference sequence). This CDR3 region has 15 residues. V was trimmed by 3 bases and J by 0 bases, leaving 9 bases between them. In nucleotides, the CDR3 is TGTGCCACCAGCAGGGTTGCCGGTAGCAATCAGCCCCAGCATTTT. It translates to CATSRVAGSNQPQHF. The full variable domain, completed using reference TRBV15 and TRBJ1-5, is DAMVIQNPRYQVTQFGKPVTLSCSQTLNHNVMYWYQQKSSQAPKLLFHYYDKDFNNEADTPDNFQSRRPNTSFCFLDIRSPGLGDTAMYLCATSRVAGSNQPQHFGDGTRLSIL.

The sample holds a few counts of this clonotype. The genes are TRBV20-1 and TRBJ2-5; D is possibly TRBD1 or TRBD2 (5 bases each). There are 13 residues in the CDR3. Per the germline V gene, CDR1 is DFQATT and CDR2 is SNEGSKA (reference sequence). Trimming cost V 5 bases and J 6 bases, with 16 bases left between them. CDR3 residues: CSAFRDPGKTQYF. Here the CDR3 DNA reads TGCAGTGCTTTCCGGGACCCAGGGAAGACCCAGTACTTC.

This clonotype was seen a handful of times. The rearrangement links TRBV28 to TRBJ2-5; no firm D call. Germline values: CDR1 MDHEN, CDR2 SYDVKM. This CDR3 region has 15 residues. V was cut by 1 base and J by 2 bases, with 11 bases left in between. In DNA, the CDR3 is TGTGCCAGCAGTTTATTCGGCTACCGACAAGAGACCCAGTACTTC. It is translated as CASSLFGYRQETQYF.

The chain recombines TRBV7-2 with TRBJ2-5, with D unclear. This CDR3 has 13 amino acids. Between the trimmed V and J ends, which lost 4 bases and 5 bases, there was a span of 11 bases. Germline CDR1 SGHTA, CDR2 FQGNSA. DNA of the CDR3: TGTGCCAGCAGCTCAATAAATATGGAGACCCAGTACTTC. This codes for CASSSINMETQYF.